The 25 T cell receptor beta chains reported below all come from one sample, sequenced in a study of T cells in Graves' hyperthyroidism and ophthalmopathy. From RNA transcripts, TCR beta CDR3 regions were amplified. Initially, a first-round RT-PCR of the TCR CDR3 employed the HTBI primer set. TCRdb analysed the multiplex PCR reads with MiXCR anew, one entry per CDR3 protein. The sample shows about 300,000 distinct CDR3 sequences, roughly 15% of them seen only once. The source material was blood. The origin of the receptors is a woman younger than 45 with Graves' hyperthyroidism that later progressed to Graves' ophthalmopathy.

V and J are TRBV7-9 and TRBJ2-7, with a possible D match to TRBD1 (6 bases). Trimming took 1 base from V and 4 from J, leaving 14 bases between them. Germline CDR1 and CDR2: SEHNR and FQNEAQ (reference sequence). This CDR3 spans 15 amino acids. CDR3 sequence (DNA): TGTGCCAGCAGCTTAGACAGGGCTGCCGGATACGAGCAGTACTTC. It codes for CASSLDRAAGYEQYF.

This clonotype occurred a few times. This chain connects TRBV9 to TRBJ2-3; perhaps TRBD2 as D (5 bases). V was shortened by 4 bases and J by 2 bases, with 11 bases between the two germline ends. Germline CDR1 and CDR2: SGDLS and YYNGEE. This CDR3 region has 14 residues. CDR3 DNA sequence: TGTGCCAGCAGCCCGTGGGAGAACACAGATACGCAGTATTTT. Translated, it gives CASSPWENTDTQYF.

This clonotype was counted ten times or more. This rearrangement joins TRBV20-1 to TRBJ1-5; D not resolved. CDR1 is DFQATT and CDR2 is SNEGSKA in the germline V gene (reference sequence). This CDR3 is built from 11 residues. Trimming cost V 3 bases and J 7 bases, with 7 bases left between them. CDR3 sequence reads: CSASYGQPQHF. Here the CDR3 DNA reads TGCAGTGCTAGTTACGGACAGCCCCAGCATTTT.

This clonotype was observed many times. The chain carries TRBV28 and TRBJ2-7, with D maybe TRBD1 (6 bases). The CDR3 consists of 13 residues. CDR1 is MDHEN, CDR2 SYDVKM, per germline. The V end lost 6 bases, the J end lost 1 base, and 10 bases lay between the germline ends. CDR3 protein: CASSTGSSYEQYF. In DNA, the CDR3 is TGTGCCAGCAGCACAGGGTCATCCTACGAGCAGTACTTC.

This clonotype appeared many times. This rearrangement joins TRBV4-1 to TRBJ1-2; D might be TRBD1 (5 bases). CDR1 and CDR2 (germline): MGHRA, YSYEKL. The CDR3 runs to 15 residues. The germline V and J ends were trimmed by 1 base and 0 bases, with 9 bases remaining between them. Here the CDR3 reads CASSQAGGANYGYTF. For the CDR3, the DNA is TGCGCCAGCAGCCAAGCGGGGGGGGCTAACTATGGCTACACCTTC.

This chain connects TRBV10-3 to TRBJ1-2; 10 bases are shared with TRBD1. The CDR3 sequence is 12 residues long. In germline, CDR1 is ENHRY, CDR2 SYGVKD. V shed 11 bases, J shed 8 bases, and the junction held 8 bases outside the gene matches. DNA of the CDR3: TGTGCCGCCAAAGGACAGGGGGGCGGCTACACCTTC. It encodes CAAKGQGGGYTF.

This clonotype was detected ten times or more. This CDR3 is CASSGTQPTAQHF. As DNA, the CDR3 is TGTGCCAGCAGTGGGACACAACCGACGGCCCAGCATTTT. The chain carries TRBV6-1 and TRBJ1-5, with TRBD1 as a possible D gene (5 bases). Trimming took off 4 bases at V and 11 bases at J, with 15 bases between the two ends. The CDR3 runs 13 residues. CDR1 MNHNS and CDR2 SASEGT come from the germline V gene.

This clonotype appeared a few times. The junction departs from the called germline gene at one end, perhaps through a read error. The chain is built from TRBV12-3 or TRBV12-4 and TRBJ1-5, with 7 bases lining up with TRBD1. The CDR3 extends over 14 amino acids. CDR3 sequence (DNA): TGTGCCAGCAGTTTGGACGGGCGGGGACAGCTCCAGCATTTT. Its protein product is CASSLDGRGQLQHF.

This clonotype appeared many times. This chain joins TRBV20-1 and TRBJ1-2; D unresolved. Deletions cut 5 bases from V and 6 bases from J, with 7 bases between. The length of the CDR3 is 10 residues. The germline gives CDR1 DFQATT, CDR2 SNEGSKA (reference sequence). CDR3 loop: CSAPTHGYTF. The CDR3, as DNA: TGCAGTGCTCCTACCCATGGCTACACCTTC.

V gene TRBV4-3 combines with J gene TRBJ2-5, with TRBD1 identical over 8 bases. Germline lookup yields CDR1 LGHNA and CDR2 YSLEER. The junction had 3 bases not matched to a gene; V was cut back by 1 base and J by 2 bases. The length of the CDR3 is 15 residues. CDR3 sequence reads: CASSQGDRQQETQYF. CDR3 nucleotide sequence: TGCGCCAGCAGCCAAGGGGACAGGCAGCAAGAGACCCAGTACTTC.

This clonotype was recorded a few times. A read error may be the cause here, since a much bigger clone is one base away. This chain links TRBV12-5 with TRBJ1-1; the D gene is possibly TRBD1 (5 bases). The CDR3 extends over 18 amino acids. Per germline, CDR1 LGHNT and CDR2 FRNRAP. CDR3 coding DNA: TGTGCTAGTGGTTTGGTACTCGGGCAGGGTGGGGAGAACACTGGAGCTTTCTTT. Amino acid sequence: CASGLVLGQGGENTGAFF.

In its sample, this clonotype was seen many times. The V gene is TRBV11-1, the J gene TRBJ2-2; D might be TRBD2 (6 bases). V lost 1 base and J 2 bases, leaving 8 bases between the germline ends. The CDR3 is 15 residues long. Germline loops: CDR1 SGHAT, CDR2 FQDESV (reference sequence). The CDR3 coding sequence is TGTGCCAGCAGCTTAGTGGACTATAACACCGGGGAGCTGTTTTTT. It translates to CASSLVDYNTGELFF.

The table lists this clonotype with many counts. The rearrangement joins TRBV7-2 to TRBJ1-1, with 7 bases lining up with TRBD1. V lost 1 base to trimming and J lost 3 bases; unmatched junction nucleotides: 5. Germline CDR1 reads SGHTA; CDR2 reads FQGNSA. The CDR3 is 15 amino acids. The CDR3 DNA reads as TGTGCCAGCAGCTTAGTTCGGGACAGCTACACTGAAGCTTTCTTT. It is translated as CASSLVRDSYTEAFF.

This clonotype has at least ten counts. The chain recombines TRBV7-9 with TRBJ2-1; 8 bases are shared with TRBD2. This CDR3 has 14 residues. Germline CDR1 reads SEHNR; CDR2 reads FQNEAQ (reference sequence). The V segment lost 8 bases and the J segment 6 bases; nucleotides outside the gene matches: 9. The CDR3 sequence: CASVAGLAGNEQFF. The CDR3 DNA follows: TGTGCCAGCGTTGCCGGGCTAGCGGGCAATGAGCAGTTCTTC.

This clonotype was seen many times. V gene TRBV24-1 combines with J gene TRBJ2-7; the D call may be TRBD1 or TRBD2 (5 bases each). CDR3 length: 13 residues. V shed 9 bases and J shed 6 bases, with 17 bases lying between them. The germline CDR1 and CDR2 sequences are KGHDR and SFDVKD. CDR3 sequence: CATRDGSFSEQYF. Here the CDR3 DNA reads TGTGCCACCCGGGACGGATCCTTCTCCGAGCAGTACTTC.

V is TRBV25-1 and J is TRBJ2-2; 9 bases line up with TRBD2. This CDR3 is 13 amino acids long. Trimming cost V 9 bases and J 7 bases; bases outside gene matches: 6. Germline V gives CDR1 MGHDK, CDR2 SYGVNS. This chain's CDR3 is CASSGSFIGELFF. CDR3 in DNA: TGTGCCAGTAGCGGGAGTTTTATCGGGGAGCTGTTTTTT.

This clonotype was seen many times. The chain couples TRBV30 to TRBJ2-1, with 8 bases fitting TRBD2. Trimming took 3 bases from V and 4 from J; bases not matched to a gene: 8. In germline, CDR1 is GTSNPN, CDR2 SVGIG (reference sequence). The CDR3 spans 15 residues. The CDR3 DNA sequence: TGTGCCTGGAGGGATCGGACTAGCAGTTACAATGAGCAGTTCTTC. As protein: CAWRDRTSSYNEQFF.

This clonotype was found many times. This sequence joins TRBV12-3 or TRBV12-4 and TRBJ2-2, with TRBD2 matching over 8 bases. The J segment lost 7 bases and the V segment lost 7 bases, leaving 8 bases of the junction unmatched. The CDR3 sequence is 14 residues long. The DNA for the CDR3 is TGTGCCAGCACAACCGGGGGGGCCGACGGGGAGCTGTTTTTT. Amino acid sequence: CASTTGGADGELFF.

This clonotype has ten or more counts. The chain carries TRBV6-5 and TRBJ2-5; D is perhaps TRBD2 (6 bases). The CDR3 is made up of 15 amino acids. The ends were cut back, 0 bases at V and 2 bases at J, with 10 bases in the middle. Germline CDR1 is MNHEY and CDR2 is SVGAGI. The CDR3 bases are TGTGCCAGCAGTTACTCTAGCGGCCCACAAGAGACCCAGTACTTC. This translates into CASSYSSGPQETQYF.

Ten or more counts support this clonotype. V is TRBV7-2 and J is TRBJ2-1; 11 nucleotides agree with TRBD2. CDR1 and CDR2 from the germline V gene are SGHTA and FQGNSA. The CDR3 runs 15 residues. The V and J ends lost 3 bases and 6 bases, in that order; junction bases with no gene match: 4. DNA of the CDR3: TGTGCCAGCAGCTTTGGGGGACTAGCGGCCAATGAGCAGTTCTTC. It is translated as CASSFGGLAANEQFF.

This clonotype showed up many times. The rearrangement joins TRBV7-9 to TRBJ2-7; 9 bases map to TRBD1. Trimming cost V 5 bases and J 5 bases; bases outside gene matches: 13. Per germline, CDR1 SEHNR and CDR2 FQNEAQ (reference sequence). The CDR3 contains 16 residues. Written as DNA, the CDR3 is TGTGCCAGCAGCAACCGGGACAGGGTGCAAGCCGACGAGCAGTACTTC. This encodes CASSNRDRVQADEQYF.

This clonotype was counted a few times. As DNA, the CDR3 is TGTGCCAGTAGTATAAATTCTGGGTACACCGGGGAGCTGTTTTTT. It codes for CASSINSGYTGELFF. The chain recombines TRBV19 with TRBJ2-2; D call uncertain. Germline lookup yields CDR1 LNHDA and CDR2 SQIVND (reference sequence). The CDR3 covers 15 residues. With 2 bases removed from V and 3 bases from J, the gap between germline ends came to 10 bases.

This clonotype was counted at least ten times. The rearrangement uses TRBV27 and TRBJ2-7, with 9 bases aligning to TRBD2. From germline, CDR1 is MNHEY and CDR2 SMNVEV (reference sequence). CDR3 length: 14 residues. V dropped 5 bases and J dropped 3; count of bases not matched to a gene: 5. The CDR3 protein is CASSISGGNYEQYF. The DNA for the CDR3 is TGTGCCAGCAGTATCAGCGGGGGGAACTACGAGCAGTACTTC.

This clonotype has at least ten counts. The CDR3 is CASSLVPGLAGLAKNIQYF. In DNA, the CDR3 is TGTGCCAGCAGCTTGGTCCCCGGACTAGCGGGGCTAGCCAAAAACATTCAGTACTTC. The gene calls are TRBV5-6 and TRBJ2-4, with TRBD2 matching 12 bases. Germline loops: CDR1 SGHDT, CDR2 YYEEEE. The V gene end was trimmed by 0 bases and the J gene end by 0 bases; junction bases not matched to a gene: 7. The CDR3 covers 19 residues.

In its sample, this clonotype was seen a few times. This rearrangement joins TRBV4-2 to TRBJ2-3; 8 nucleotides match TRBD2. Losses at the gene ends were 4 bases for V and 0 bases for J; bases not matched to a gene: 6. CDR1 is LGHNA and CDR2 is YNFKEQ in the germline V gene. The CDR3 sequence is 16 residues long. DNA of the CDR3: TGTGCCAGCAGCCGGGACGGGAGGGCTAGCACAGATACGCAGTATTTT. Translated, it gives CASSRDGRASTDTQYF.